The 5 T cell receptor beta chains below all came from one sample that was sequenced in a study of shared clonotypes between healthy human individuals. It was CD45RO-negative cells, positively selected for CCR7, that made up naive CD8 cells, with terminally differentiated effector memory CD45RA+ cells excluded. TCRdb's copy holds only in-frame clones and misses some; the assay was immunoSEQ multiplex PCR. The sample yields 550,000 to 600,000 clones, about 98% seen once. The sample consisted of naive CD8+ T cells sorted from blood. The receptors come from a man in his thirties or forties in good health.

In the case of this clone: In the same sample, other DNA sequences code for this CDR3. The chain employs TRBV7-6 and TRBJ2-7; 8 nucleotides agree with TRBD1. CDR3 length equals 16 residues. The V gene's germline CDR1 is SGHVS and CDR2 FNYEAQ. V was clipped by 1 base and J by 4 bases; unmatched bases: 9. The CDR3 protein is CASSLGSAGGSYEQYF. The CDR3 bases are TGTGCCAGCAGCTTAGGATCCGCAGGGGGCTCGTACGAGCAGTACTTC.

The chain has TRBV6-5 and TRBJ1-4; 7 nucleotides align to TRBD1. Trimming at V came to 4 bases and at J to 3 bases, leaving 2 bases not matched to a gene. The CDR3 has 14 amino acids. The germline gives CDR1 MNHEY, CDR2 SVGAGI. CDR3 sequence: CASSFTGANEKLFF. The DNA of the CDR3 is TGTGCCAGCAGTTTCACAGGGGCTAATGAAAAACTGTTTTTT.

The chain combines TRBV29-1 with TRBJ2-1; 9 nucleotides line up with TRBD2. The junction had 4 bases not matched to a gene; V was cut back by 3 bases and J by 7 bases. The germline gives CDR1 SQVTM, CDR2 ANQGSEA. This CDR3 contains 13 residues. The DNA of the CDR3 is TGCAGCGTTGAGCGGGAGGGGAGGAATGAGCAGTTCTTC. Its protein product is CSVEREGRNEQFF.

This clone was counted only a few times. In nucleotides, the CDR3 is TGTGCCAGCAGCTCGGCAGGGGGCATCCACGAGCAGTACTTC. Protein sequence: CASSSAGGIHEQYF. The chain is built from TRBV7-6 and TRBJ2-7; 8 nucleotides match TRBD1. The length of the CDR3 is 14 residues. V shed 4 bases and J 5 bases; nucleotides not matched to a gene: 7. The germline gives CDR1 SGHVS, CDR2 FNYEAQ.

Remarks on this clone: Other DNA sequences of this sample code for an identical CDR3. The V and J genes are TRBV7-9 and TRBJ1-5; no clear D. Trimming removed 1 base from V and 6 bases from J, with 4 bases in between. CDR3 length: 12 residues. Germline V gene lookup returns CDR1 SEHNR and CDR2 FQNEAQ (reference sequence). In DNA, the CDR3 is TGTGCCAGCAGCTTAGGGGGTCAGCCCCAGCATTTT. The encoded protein is CASSLGGQPQHF.